These 5 T cell receptor beta chains were sequenced from one sample in a study of cytomegalovirus exposure and HLA in healthy donors (dated by TCRdb to between 2016 and 2019). The library was prepared using the immunoSEQ multiplex PCR assay. For the multiplex PCR, a mixture combining 60 forward primers for TCR Vbeta segments and 13 reverse primers for TCR Jbeta segments was used. In TCRdb, the immuneACCESS table is reduced to in-frame sequences with V and J assigned. These tables do not hold every clone; where another copy was compared, an unresolved V gene accounts for under half, and the others remain unexplained. The sample includes roughly 100,000 clones, with roughly 15% observed a single time. The leading ten clones occupy around 0.83% of the sample. The source material was PBMCs. These TCRs come from a female donor in good health and CMV-seronegative.

This clone was seen a single time. V and J are TRBV9 and TRBJ2-1, with 7 bases lining up with TRBD2. The CDR3 totals 14 residues. The germline gives CDR1 SGDLS, CDR2 YYNGEE. The V segment lost 1 base and the J segment 8 bases; nucleotides outside the gene matches: 6. The CDR3: CASSVTVAGDEQFF. CDR3 in DNA: TGTGCCAGCAGCGTAACTGTGGCGGGGGATGAGCAGTTCTTC.

This clone was seen only a few times. The V and J genes are TRBV25-1 and TRBJ2-1; TRBD2 matches 13 bases. After removal of 2 bases from V and 1 base from J, the junction contained 5 bases not matched to a gene. The CDR3 runs to 18 residues. Germline CDR1 and CDR2: MGHDK and SYGVNS. CDR3 residues: CASSEPGLAGYSYNEQFF. As DNA, the CDR3 is TGTGCCAGCAGTGAACCGGGACTAGCGGGATATTCCTACAATGAGCAGTTCTTC. The full variable domain, with the rest looked up from reference TRBV25-1 and TRBJ2-1, is EADIYQTPRYLVIGTGKKITLECSQTMGHDKMYWYQQDPGMELHLIHYSYGVNSTEKGDLSSESTVSRIRTEHFPLTLESARPSHTSQYLCASSEPGLAGYSYNEQFFGPGTRLTVL.

This clone was seen a few times. This chain links TRBV9 with TRBJ1-4; 8 bases are a match to TRBD1. The V gene end was trimmed by 3 bases and the J gene end by 5 bases; junction bases not matched to a gene: 3. This CDR3 contains 14 residues. Germline V gene lookup returns CDR1 SGDLS and CDR2 YYNGEE. In nucleotides, the CDR3 is TGTGCCAGCAGCGAACAGGGGGGAAATGAAAAACTGTTTTTT. Translated, it gives CASSEQGGNEKLFF.

Only a few counts were recorded for this clone. CDR3 bases: TGTGCCAGCACGCGGGCAGGGGCTCCCACTGAAGCTTTCTTT. It encodes CASTRAGAPTEAFF. J is TRBJ1-1 and V is TRBV27, with D possibly matching TRBD1 (6 bases). V lost 7 bases and J 4 bases, leaving 16 bases between the germline ends. Germline values: CDR1 MNHEY, CDR2 SMNVEV (reference sequence). This CDR3 is built from 14 residues.

This clone was counted a few times. The chain is built from TRBV7-9 and TRBJ1-4; D unclear. Trimming shortened V by 8 bases and J by 4 bases, and 17 bases separated the two germline ends. The CDR3 runs to 15 residues. Germline lookup yields CDR1 SEHNR and CDR2 FQNEAQ (reference sequence). The DNA for the CDR3 is TGTGCCAGCGCCGGGTTGGCGGAGTATAATGAAAAACTGTTTTTT. Its translation is CASAGLAEYNEKLFF. The entire variable domain, with the rest obtained from reference TRBV7-9 and TRBJ1-4, is as follows: DTGVSQNPRHKITKRGQNVTFRCDPISEHNRLYWYRQTLGQGPEFLTYFQNEAQLEKSRLLSDRFSAERPKGSFSTLEIQRTEQGDSAMYLCASAGLAEYNEKLFFGSGTQLSVL.